The source of this TCR beta chain is a study of T cells in women clearing cervical HPV infection. To note about this clone: The read ends 3 residues before the CDR3 terminus; that terminus is restored from the germline J gene.

Looked up from germline, CDR1 is DFQATT and CDR2 is SNEGSKA (reference sequence). The CDR3 spans 15 residues. Trimming removed 3 bases from V and 4 bases from J, with 17 bases in between. All donors had a single incident cervical HPV16 infection, not prevalent. Assay: immunoSEQ multiplex PCR; the TCRdb copy retains only in-frame clones and omits some. The sample yields some 20,000 clones, of which the top ten take up about 6.7%. The specimen sequenced was blood buffy coat. The source is a woman between 18 and 70 years old with a cervical HPV16 infection that either progressed to CIN3+ or cleared (not recorded which). The V and J genes are TRBV20-1 and TRBJ2-3, with TRBD1 as a possible D gene (5 bases). The DNA read from the CDR3 is TGCAGTGCTAGTGGCTCTGGGGCAGGGCCAGATACG. Translated, it gives CSASGSGAGPDT. The entire CDR3 sequence reads CSASGSGAGPDTQYF.